A single sample is the source of the 5 T cell receptor beta chains below, sequenced in a study of OX40 agonist ivuxolimab in advanced cancers. Clones were sequenced by immunoSEQ multiplex PCR, and TCRdb holds only the in-frame ones, with some missing. The profile covers about 62,000 clones, with about four fifths appearing a single time and roughly a tenth taken by the ten largest. Material: CD4+ or CD8+ T cells sorted from blood, obtained in a trial of the OX40 agonist ivuxolimab. Receptors originate from an adult with an advanced solid tumor such as melanoma, head and neck, liver or kidney cancer.

The count of this clone is one. The chain couples TRBV29-1 to TRBJ2-1; TRBD1 agrees at 8 bases. V dropped 2 bases and J dropped 7; count of bases not matched to a gene: 7. Germline assignment: CDR1 SQVTM and CDR2 ANQGSEA. The CDR3 has 14 residues. CDR3 DNA sequence: TGCAGCGTTGAATACCAGGGGGCGCGAAATGAGCAGTTCTTC. Its protein is CSVEYQGARNEQFF.

The chain has TRBV9 and TRBJ1-1; 8 positions agree with TRBD1. Germline values: CDR1 SGDLS, CDR2 YYNGEE. The V and J ends lost 0 bases and 3 bases, in that order; junction bases with no gene match: 7. CDR3 length: 16 residues. For the CDR3, the DNA is TGTGCCAGCAGCGTAGCCACTCAGGGGGCCTACACTGAAGCTTTCTTT. It is translated as CASSVATQGAYTEAFF. Together with reference TRBV9 and TRBJ1-1, the CDR3 gives the full variable domain: DSGVTQTPKHLITATGQRVTLRCSPRSGDLSVYWYQQSLDQGLQFLIQYYNGEERAKGNILERFSAQQFPDLHSELNLSSLELGDSALYFCASSVATQGAYTEAFFGQGTRLTVV.

The chain has TRBV6-5 and TRBJ1-2; 8 positions match TRBD1. Germline CDR1 and CDR2: MNHEY and SVGAGI. Trimming cost V 4 bases and J 4 bases; bases outside gene matches: 5. This CDR3 has 14 amino acids. The CDR3 loop is CASSWGQDIYGYTF. In nucleotides, the CDR3 is TGTGCCAGCAGTTGGGGACAGGACATCTATGGCTACACCTTC.

V is TRBV4-2 and J is TRBJ2-7; D is ambiguous. V was trimmed by 4 bases and J by 7 bases, leaving 11 bases between them. CDR1 LGHNA and CDR2 YNFKEQ come from the germline V gene. The CDR3 has 12 residues. DNA for the CDR3: TGTGCCAGCAGCCGGACGTTGGGGGAGCAGTACTTC. It specifies CASSRTLGEQYF.

The chain uses TRBV5-1 and TRBJ2-1, with 9 bases identical to TRBD2. The junction had 10 bases not matched to a gene; V was cut back by 0 bases and J by 9 bases. CDR3 length equals 16 residues. CDR1 and CDR2 from the germline V gene are SGHRS and YFSETQ. For the CDR3, the DNA is TGCGCCAGCAGCTTGGGATCGGCGGGAGGGCGGGGTGAGCAGTTCTTC. Protein product: CASSLGSAGGRGEQFF.